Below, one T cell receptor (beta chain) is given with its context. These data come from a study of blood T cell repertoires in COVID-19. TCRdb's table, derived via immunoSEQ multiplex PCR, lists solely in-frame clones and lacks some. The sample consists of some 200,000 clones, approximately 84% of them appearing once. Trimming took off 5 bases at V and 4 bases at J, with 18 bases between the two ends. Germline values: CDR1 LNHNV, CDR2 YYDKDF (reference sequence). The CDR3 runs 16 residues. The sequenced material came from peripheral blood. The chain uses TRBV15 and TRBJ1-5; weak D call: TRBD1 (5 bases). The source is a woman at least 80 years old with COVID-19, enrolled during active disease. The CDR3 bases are TGTGCCACCAGCCCTACCGGCAGGGTTTTGAATCAGCCCCAGCATTTT. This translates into CATSPTGRVLNQPQHF.